A selection of T cell receptor beta chains follows, all from one sample in a study of cytomegalovirus exposure and HLA in healthy donors. Repertoires were generated with immunoSEQ multiplex PCR, while TCRdb's copy carries only in-frame clones and drops some. The table shows fewer than 250,000 clones, with about three quarters occurring only once. The material sequenced was PBMCs. Source of these receptors: a man aged 18 to 29 in good health and CMV-seronegative. The CDR3 runs from the conserved cysteine through the conserved F or W. The order of the fields is clone size, D gene, J gene, V gene, CDR3 DNA, CDR3 protein. The D gene is left open where the match is weak. Clone size, where shown, is once, few, many, or a class for clones that have expanded.

>-|-|TRBJ1-4|TRBV28
TGTGCCAGCAGTTTTGGGGGGGCGGGTTCGAATGAAAAACTGTTTTTT
CASSFGGAGSNEKLFF
>few|-|TRBJ1-4|TRBV19
TGTGCCAGTAGTCCGCCCCGACAGGCCATCCCCGCAACTAATGAAAAACTGTTTTTT
CASSPPRQAIPATNEKLFF
>few|-|TRBJ1-1|TRBV30
TGTGCCTGCTTCCGGGAGATGAACACTGAAGCTTTCTTT
CACFREMNTEAFF
>-|-|TRBJ2-1|TRBV11-3
TGTGCCAGCAGCTCCCCTAGTAATTTGGGTCACAATGAGCAGTTCTTC
CASSSPSNLGHNEQFF
>-|TRBD2|TRBJ2-1|TRBV6-6
TGTGCCAGCAGTTGGGGACTAGCGGGATACAATGAGCAGTTCTTC
CASSWGLAGYNEQFF
>-|-|TRBJ1-1|TRBV27
TGTGCCAGCAGTTTCAGGGGCAGACTAACTGAAGCTTTCTTT
CASSFRGRLTEAFF
>-|TRBD1|TRBJ2-1|TRBV18
TGTGCCAGCTCACCACAGACAGGGTCCTACAATGAGCAGTTCTTC
CASSPQTGSYNEQFF
>-|-|TRBJ2-7|TRBV7-2
TGTGCCAGCAGCTTAGCTAGCGGAGGAACCTCCTACGAGCAGTACTTC
CASSLASGGTSYEQYF
>-|TRBD1|TRBJ2-7|TRBV10-3
TGTGCCATCACCTCGGGACAGGGGCCCTACGAGCAGTACTTC
CAITSGQGPYEQYF
>few|-|TRBJ2-5|TRBV28
TGTGCCAGCAGTTTAGTTAGTGCGGAGACCCAGTACTTC
CASSLVSAETQYF
>-|TRBD1|TRBJ2-7|TRBV4-2
TGTGCCAGCAGCCAAGATCTGGAGAGGACAGGAATCTACGAGCAGTACTTC
CASSQDLERTGIYEQYF
>few|TRBD2|TRBJ2-5|TRBV5-1
TGCGCCAGCAGCTTGGGCGGGGATAGCGGGAGCGGAGAGACCCAGTACTTC
CASSLGGDSGSGETQYF
>-|-|TRBJ2-1|TRBV5-8
TGTGCCAGCAGCTTGTTAGGTTCGTTTGTGGGGGGTGAGCAGTTCTTC
CASSLLGSFVGGEQFF
>-|TRBD1|TRBJ2-7|TRBV6-5
TGTGCCAGCAGCACCGGGACAGGGCGCGAGCAGTACTTC
CASSTGTGREQYF
>-|TRBD2|TRBJ2-7|TRBV6-5
TGTGCCAGCAGTAGGACTAGCGGGAGCGCCTACGAGCAGTACTTC
CASSRTSGSAYEQYF
>once|-|TRBJ1-2|TRBV11-3
TGTGCCAGCAGCCCTAACGGACAGTTATATGGCTACACCTTC
CASSPNGQLYGYTF
>-|-|TRBJ2-2|TRBV30
TGTGCCTGGAAAAGTCGACCGGGGGTAAACCGGGGAGCTGTTTTT
CAWKSRPGVNRGAVF
>-|-|TRBJ1-1|TRBV5-8
TGTGCCAGCAGCTTGGACGTTATGGTAGGGGGCACTGAAGCTTTCTTT
CASSLDVMVGGTEAFF
>-|-|TRBJ2-1|TRBV7-2
TGTGCCAGCAGCTTTGTTGGAGGGAGCTCCTACAATGAGCAGTTCTTC
CASSFVGGSSYNEQFF
>-|-|TRBJ2-2|TRBV9
TGTGCCAGCAGCGTAGTATCAGGGGTGGGCGGGGAGCTGTTTTTT
CASSVVSGVGGELFF